This T cell receptor beta chain was documented in a study of T cells in Graves' hyperthyroidism and ophthalmopathy. Study-wide findings and caveats: Blood samples included most of the expanded thyroid clonotypes exceeding 0.001. Ophthalmopathy was model-predicted a median roughly 6.3 months pre-onset.

TCR beta CDR3 regions were amplified from RNA. First-round RT-PCR with HTBI primers amplified the TCR CDR3 region. TCRdb called the multiplex PCR reads again in MiXCR, with one record for every CDR3 protein. The data show fewer than 450,000 distinct CDR3 sequences, roughly 15% seen once. Ten or more counts support this clonotype. Its antigen remains unknown. V was shortened by 2 bases and J by 3 bases, with 8 bases between the two germline ends. CDR3 length: 12 residues. Germline loops: CDR1 GTSNPN, CDR2 SVGIG (reference sequence). The rearrangement joins TRBV30 to TRBJ2-7; D gene unclear. This clonotype was obtained from a woman in her 30s with Graves' hyperthyroidism that later progressed to Graves' ophthalmopathy. Sequenced: blood. CDR3 amino acids: CAWSHTVYEQYF. The CDR3 DNA follows: TGTGCCTGGAGTCACACAGTCTACGAGCAGTACTTC.